The 29 T cell receptor beta chains below come from one sample, sequenced in a study of shared clonotypes between healthy human individuals. Generated by immunoSEQ multiplex PCR, the TCRdb table keeps only in-frame clones and is missing some. Of 490,000 or so clones listed, 75% to 85% are singletons. The sequenced sample consisted of PBMCs. These receptor sequences come from a woman aged 40-49 years in good health. Some clones in this sample may be carry-over from other donors' samples.

This chain uses TRBV28 with TRBJ1-2; D is undetermined. CDR3 size: 13 residues. CDR1 MDHEN and CDR2 SYDVKM come from the germline V gene. Trimming left V 6 bases short and J 8 bases short, with 16 bases between. This chain's CDR3 is CASSRSRSWGYTF. The CDR3 DNA sequence: TGTGCCAGCAGCCGATCCCGGAGTTGGGGCTACACCTTC.

In this sample, this clone turned up a few times. The chain joins TRBV19 to TRBJ2-1; 13 bases fit TRBD2. This CDR3 contains 16 residues. Germline CDR1 and CDR2: LNHDA and SQIVND (reference sequence). V lost 6 bases to trimming and J lost 4 bases; unmatched junction nucleotides: 6. CDR3 bases: TGTGCCAGTAGGGGTAGACTAGCGGGAGGTTACAATGAGCAGTTCTTC. This gives the protein CASRGRLAGGYNEQFF. The full variable domain, completed using reference TRBV19 and TRBJ2-1, is DGGITQSPKYLFRKEGQNVTLSCEQNLNHDAMYWYRQDPGQGLRLIYYSQIVNDFQKGDIAEGYSVSREKKESFPLTVTSAQKNPTAFYLCASRGRLAGGYNEQFFGPGTRLTVL.

V usage is TRBV5-1 and J usage is TRBJ1-1, with D maybe TRBD1 (5 bases). This CDR3 contains 14 residues. Trimming removed 3 bases at V and 1 base at J, with 10 bases between. The germline CDR1 and CDR2 sequences are SGHRS and YFSETQ. The CDR3 region has the DNA TGCGCCAGCAGCTCGGGACCTGAGAACACTGAAGCTTTCTTT. Translated, it gives CASSSGPENTEAFF.

V usage is TRBV9 and J usage is TRBJ2-3; 8 bases are a match to TRBD2. The CDR3 loop spans 15 amino acids. Germline CDR1 is SGDLS and CDR2 is YYNGEE. J was trimmed by 5 bases and V by 0 bases; bases with no gene match: 5. For the CDR3, the DNA is TGTGCCAGCAGCGTAGCAGCGGGAGTGTTAGATACGCAGTATTTT. Amino acid sequence: CASSVAAGVLDTQYF.

This clone showed up just once. It is likely a read error: a sequence one base away is far more abundant. Distinct nucleotide sequences in the sample also encode this CDR3. V and J are TRBV5-1 and TRBJ1-1, with D maybe TRBD1 (5 bases). V shed 1 base and J shed 12 bases, with 16 bases lying between them. Germline assignment: CDR1 SGHRS and CDR2 YFSETQ. The CDR3 has 13 residues. The CDR3 nucleotides are TGCGCCAGCAGCTTGTGGGGTGCTAACAGGCCTTTCTTT. This sequence encodes CASSLWGANRPFF.

The chain carries TRBV11-2 and TRBJ2-7; TRBD1 aligns across 10 bases. Germline assignment: CDR1 SGHAT and CDR2 FQNNGV. The CDR3 is made up of 15 amino acids. Unmatched junction bases numbered 9, after V lost 4 bases and J lost 6 bases. CDR3 residues: CASSWRPGQGSEQYF. The CDR3 region has the DNA TGTGCCAGCAGCTGGAGACCGGGACAGGGGTCCGAGCAGTACTTC.

The chain employs TRBV7-2 and TRBJ1-2; the D is unclear. The CDR3 loop spans 14 amino acids. Germline values: CDR1 SGHTA, CDR2 FQGNSA. V shed 1 base and J shed 8 bases, with 14 bases lying between them. The CDR3: CASSLGLRGLGYTF. CDR3 nucleotide sequence: TGTGCCAGCAGCTTAGGGTTACGAGGGCTCGGCTACACCTTC.

V gene TRBV10-1 combines with J gene TRBJ2-7; the D gene is possibly TRBD2 (6 bases). The CDR3 is made up of 19 amino acids. V was pared by 2 bases and J by 4 bases, with 27 bases between. The germline gives CDR1 WNHNN, CDR2 SYGVQD (reference sequence). The CDR3 protein is CASSERRDAGRSTSYEQYF. CDR3 coding DNA: TGCGCCAGCAGTGAGAGGAGAGATGCCGGGAGAAGCACCTCTTACGAGCAGTACTTC.

This clone appeared once. The chain uses TRBV27 and TRBJ2-5, with D tentatively TRBD2 (5 bases). The CDR3 has 13 residues. With 2 bases removed from V and 5 bases from J, the gap between germline ends came to 9 bases. Germline V gene data show CDR1 as MNHEY and CDR2 as SMNVEV (reference sequence). As DNA, the CDR3 is TGTGCCAGCAGTTTAAGAGGGCCGGAGACCCAGTACTTC. Translating gives CASSLRGPETQYF.

The gene calls are TRBV5-1 and TRBJ2-7; 7 bases map to TRBD2. V lost 0 bases to trimming and J lost 0 bases; unmatched junction nucleotides: 3. The germline CDR1 and CDR2 sequences are SGHRS and YFSETQ. CDR3 size: 15 residues. CDR3 sequence: CASSLGGGSSYEQYF. CDR3 nucleotide sequence: TGCGCCAGCAGCTTGGGAGGCGGGAGCTCCTACGAGCAGTACTTC.

In its sample, this clone was seen once. The V gene is TRBV7-2, the J gene TRBJ2-2; D gene unclear. With 1 base removed from V and 4 bases from J, the gap between germline ends came to 1 base. The CDR3 extends over 12 amino acids. The germline V gene encodes CDR1 SGHTA and CDR2 FQGNSA. The CDR3 region is CASSLGTGELFF. The CDR3 coding sequence is TGTGCCAGCAGCTTAGGCACCGGGGAGCTGTTTTTT.

This clone was recorded many times. The V call is TRBV5-1, the J call TRBJ1-1, with 9 nucleotides matching TRBD1. Trimming cost V 3 bases and J 1 base; bases outside gene matches: 1. This CDR3 is 14 amino acids long. Germline values: CDR1 SGHRS, CDR2 YFSETQ. CDR3 region: CASSSDRGNTEAFF. The DNA for the CDR3 is TGCGCCAGCAGCTCGGACAGGGGGAACACTGAAGCTTTCTTT.

The chain couples TRBV6-5 to TRBJ2-7; D is unresolved. Germline V CDR1 and CDR2: MNHEY, SVGAGI. Trimming took 5 bases from V and 0 from J, leaving 11 bases between them. The CDR3 contains 14 residues. The CDR3 DNA follows: TGTGCCAGCAGTCCCCTAACCGACTCCTACGAGCAGTACTTC. It encodes CASSPLTDSYEQYF.

The J gene is TRBJ2-1, the V gene TRBV6-4; maybe TRBD2 (6 bases). The CDR3 is 11 amino acids. CDR1 and CDR2 from the germline V gene are MRHNA and SNTAGT. V gave up 8 bases and J gave up 7 bases, with 9 bases separating them. In DNA, the CDR3 is TGTGCCAGCGGGGACTTGAATGAGCAGTTCTTC. Translating it yields CASGDLNEQFF.

The sample holds a few counts of this clone. The chain links TRBV5-4 to TRBJ2-1; 7 nucleotides match TRBD2. After removal of 3 bases from V and 5 bases from J, the junction contained 5 bases not matched to a gene. The CDR3 is 14 residues long. Per germline, CDR1 SGHNT and CDR2 YYREEE (reference sequence). This CDR3 reads CASSWDYKNNEQFF. The CDR3 coding sequence is TGTGCCAGCAGCTGGGACTACAAAAACAATGAGCAGTTCTTC.

This clone has ten or more counts. The chain recombines TRBV11-3 with TRBJ2-1; D uncertain. Germline V gene lookup returns CDR1 SGHNT and CDR2 YENEEA. V lost 5 bases and J 2 bases, leaving 13 bases between the germline ends. The length of the CDR3 is 15 residues. This CDR3 is CASSPPVGAYNEQFF. The DNA for the CDR3 is TGTGCCAGCAGCCCCCCCGTTGGAGCCTACAATGAGCAGTTCTTC.

Worth noting for this clone: A far larger clone is one nucleotide away, so this likely arose from a read error. The V and J genes are TRBV6-5 and TRBJ2-3; a weak D match, TRBD2 (6 bases). Germline lookup yields CDR1 MNHEY and CDR2 SVGAGI. This CDR3 is built from 13 residues. DNA for the CDR3: TGTGCCACCGGGGCTTCTAGCGCAGATACGCGGTATTTT. Protein sequence: CATGASSADTRYF.

This chain uses TRBV9 with TRBJ2-5; the match to TRBD2 covers 7 bases. This CDR3 is built from 15 residues. Per germline, CDR1 SGDLS and CDR2 YYNGEE. V was pared by 4 bases and J by 7 bases, with 13 bases of the junction left unmatched. CDR3 region: CASSSLHSGVGTQYF. The DNA of the CDR3 is TGTGCCAGCAGCAGCCTCCACAGCGGGGTGGGGACCCAGTACTTC.

The genes are TRBV9 and TRBJ2-5; 9 nucleotides agree with TRBD2. The CDR3 has 13 amino acids. The J segment lost 5 bases and the V segment lost 4 bases, leaving 3 bases of the junction unmatched. The germline V gene has CDR1 SGDLS and CDR2 YYNGEE. The CDR3 protein is CASSTSGRETQYF. The DNA for the CDR3 is TGTGCCAGCAGCACTAGCGGGCGGGAGACCCAGTACTTC.

The chain joins TRBV21-1 to TRBJ1-5; the D call in the table, TRBD1, was not verified against the DNA. TRBV21-1 is a recognized pseudogene. The CDR3 is made up of 14 amino acids. CDR3 sequence (DNA): TGTGAAAGAATCGACAGGGAACACAATCAGCCCCAGCATTTT. Encoded protein: CERIDREHNQPQHF.

The V gene is TRBV27, the J gene TRBJ2-7; no clear D. The CDR3 is 15 amino acids. Germline CDR1 is MNHEY and CDR2 is SMNVEV (reference sequence). V shed 6 bases and J shed 0 bases, with 15 bases lying between them. In DNA form, the CDR3 reads TGTGCCAGCAGGATGAGGTCACTCCACTCCTACGAGCAGTACTTC. Amino acids: CASRMRSLHSYEQYF.

This clone was counted ten times or more. At the DNA level, this CDR3 is encoded by other sequences in the same sample as well. J is TRBJ2-5 and V is TRBV6-1; TRBD2 matches 10 bases. The junction had 5 bases not matched to a gene; V was cut back by 2 bases and J by 5 bases. CDR3 length: 15 amino acids. CDR1 is MNHNS and CDR2 is SASEGT in the germline V gene. CDR3 amino acids: CASSEKAGGPETQYF. As DNA, the CDR3 is TGTGCCAGCAGTGAAAAAGCGGGAGGGCCTGAGACCCAGTACTTC.

The V and J genes are TRBV18 and TRBJ2-2; possible D gene TRBD1, 6 bases. V lost 3 bases and J 4 bases, leaving 9 bases between the germline ends. The CDR3 is 14 residues long. The germline CDR1 and CDR2 sequences are KGHSH and LQKENI. The CDR3 loop is CASSPQGTTGELFF. DNA for the CDR3: TGTGCCAGCTCACCGCAGGGGACCACCGGGGAGCTGTTTTTT.

The table lists this clone with a count of one. The chain uses TRBV27 and TRBJ1-2; the match to TRBD1 covers 8 bases. Trimming removed 5 bases from V and 8 bases from J; junction bases left unmatched: 13. Germline values: CDR1 MNHEY, CDR2 SMNVEV (reference sequence). This CDR3 comprises 15 residues. The CDR3 here is CASSPQVQGAGGYTF. The CDR3 DNA is TGTGCCAGCAGTCCCCAGGTCCAGGGGGCTGGCGGCTACACCTTC.

This clone was counted between two and nine times. J is TRBJ2-2 and V is TRBV19, with 10 bases lining up with TRBD1. Germline lookup yields CDR1 LNHDA and CDR2 SQIVND (reference sequence). The trim removed 6 bases at V and 7 bases at J, leaving 8 bases unmatched. This CDR3 is built from 15 residues. CDR3 DNA: TGTGCCAGTAGGCCAACCGGGACAGGGGTCGGGGAGCTGTTTTTT. Translating it yields CASRPTGTGVGELFF.

V is TRBV4-2 and J is TRBJ2-7; 10 nucleotides match TRBD2. Trimming took 4 bases from V and 5 from J; bases not matched to a gene: 11. The CDR3 runs 16 residues. Germline CDR1 LGHNA, CDR2 YNFKEQ. CDR3 nucleotide sequence: TGTGCCAGCAGCCTTCTCCCAGCGGGAGGGCTCGACGAGCAGTACTTC. This codes for CASSLLPAGGLDEQYF.

This chain connects TRBV19 to TRBJ2-7, with a weak D call TRBD1 (7 bases). The CDR3 runs 19 residues. Trimming shortened V by 5 bases and J by 1 base, and 27 bases separated the two germline ends. Germline values: CDR1 LNHDA, CDR2 SQIVND (reference sequence). The CDR3 is CASSHIRAAGQLPSYEQYF. The CDR3 DNA sequence: TGTGCCAGTAGTCACATACGCGCCGCGGGACAGCTCCCATCCTACGAGCAGTACTTC.

The rearrangement links TRBV6-4 to TRBJ2-2; possible D gene TRBD1, 6 bases. Trimming took off 5 bases at V and 6 bases at J, with 19 bases between the two ends. The CDR3 is 16 amino acids. The germline V gene has CDR1 MRHNA and CDR2 SNTAGT. The CDR3 sequence is CASSLAGQRDPGELFF. CDR3 nucleotide sequence: TGTGCCAGCAGTCTCGCCGGACAGAGGGACCCCGGGGAGCTGTTTTTT.

This chain connects TRBV4-1 to TRBJ2-7; D ambiguous. V lost 1 base to trimming and J lost 5 bases, with 18 bases between them. The CDR3 loop spans 16 amino acids. Germline loops: CDR1 MGHRA, CDR2 YSYEKL. CDR3: CASSQVNMISFDEQYF. DNA for the CDR3: TGCGCCAGCAGCCAAGTTAATATGATTAGCTTCGACGAGCAGTACTTC.